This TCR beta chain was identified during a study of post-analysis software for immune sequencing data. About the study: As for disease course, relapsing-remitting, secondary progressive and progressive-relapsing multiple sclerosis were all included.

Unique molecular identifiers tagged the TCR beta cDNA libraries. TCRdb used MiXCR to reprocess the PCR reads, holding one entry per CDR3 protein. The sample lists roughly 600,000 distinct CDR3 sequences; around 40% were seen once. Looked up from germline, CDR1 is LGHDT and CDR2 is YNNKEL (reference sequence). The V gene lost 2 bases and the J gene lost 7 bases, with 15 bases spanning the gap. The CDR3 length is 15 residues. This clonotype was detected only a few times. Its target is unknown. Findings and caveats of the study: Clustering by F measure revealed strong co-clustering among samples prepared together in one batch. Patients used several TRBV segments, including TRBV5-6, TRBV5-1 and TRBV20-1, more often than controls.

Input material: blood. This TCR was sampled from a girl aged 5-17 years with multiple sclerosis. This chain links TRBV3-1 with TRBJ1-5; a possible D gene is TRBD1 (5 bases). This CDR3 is CASSQMSGTEQPQHF. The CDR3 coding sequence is TGTGCCAGCAGCCAAATGTCGGGGACCGAACAGCCCCAGCATTTT.